These T cell receptor beta chains were read from a single sample in a study of T cell clonotyping in hematopoietic cell transplantation. TCRdb's copy holds only in-frame clones and misses some; the assay was immunoSEQ multiplex PCR. The sample includes about 7,100 clones, 70% to 90% of them seen just once. Material: peripheral blood mononuclear cells, obtained before stem cell transplant. These receptors were obtained from a man aged 55 to 70 with acute myeloid leukemia. Some clones in this sample may be carry-over from other donors' samples. Both conserved end residues are part of each CDR3. Each record gives: CDR3 length, clone size, D gene, J gene, V gene, CDR3 protein, CDR3 DNA. A D gene is named only where the DNA matches it firmly. Size is omitted from some rows. Given values are once, few, many or a class for expanded clones.

15,NA,NA,TRBJ1-2,TRBV5-1,CASSLVGEVSYGYTF,TGCGCCAGCAGCTTGGTCGGCGAGGTGAGCTATGGCTACACCTTC
13,NA,NA,TRBJ1-6,TRBV11-2,CATSPLRVEPLHF,TGTGCCACCTCCCCCCTTCGAGTGGAACCCCTCCACTTT
14,NA,NA,TRBJ1-4,TRBV6-5,CASSYDRSNEKLFF,TGTGCCAGCAGTTACGACAGGAGTAATGAAAAACTGTTTTTT
14,few,NA,TRBJ1-2,TRBV2,CASSPLGQGNGYTF,TGTGCCAGCAGTCCCCTAGGGCAGGGGAATGGCTACACCTTC
16,NA,TRBD1,TRBJ1-2,TRBV13,CASSFQTGDANYGYTF,TGTGCCAGCAGCTTCCAAACAGGGGATGCTAACTATGGCTACACCTTC
13,once,NA,TRBJ1-1,TRBV7-2,CASSLVGNTEAFF,TGTGCCAGCAGCTTAGTTGGGAACACTGAAGCTTTCTTT
12,NA,NA,TRBJ1-5,TRBV19,CATSQVWEPQHF,TGTGCCACCTCTCAGGTATGGGAGCCCCAGCATTTT
14,once,NA,TRBJ1-1,TRBV10-1,CASSVGRSNTEAFF,TGCGCCAGCAGTGTGGGACGGTCGAACACTGAAGCTTTCTTT
13,NA,NA,TRBJ2-7,TRBV5-8,CASSFSALYEQYF,TGTGCCAGCAGCTTCTCGGCACTTTACGAGCAGTACTTC
14,NA,NA,TRBJ1-4,TRBV15,CATSRENSDEKLFF,TGTGCCACCAGCAGAGAGAATTCCGATGAAAAACTGTTTTTT
13,NA,NA,TRBJ1-2,TRBV6-6,CASSQLGLLGQTF,TGTGCCAGCAGTCAACTGGGACTCCTTGGGCAGACCTTC
17,NA,NA,TRBJ2-6,TRBV15,CATSRDGTGSGANVLTF,TGTGCCACCAGCAGAGATGGCACGGGATCTGGGGCCAACGTCCTGACTTTC
16,NA,NA,TRBJ1-5,TRBV29-1,CSAERGFGVIDQPQHF,TGCAGCGCTGAAAGAGGGTTTGGGGTTATCGATCAGCCCCAGCATTTT
18,NA,TRBD2,TRBJ2-3,TRBV11-1,CASSRTPTGTSGSDTQYF,TGTGCCAGCAGCCGGACCCCTACCGGGACTAGCGGGTCAGATACGCAGTATTTT
16,NA,NA,TRBJ2-7,TRBV29-1,CSVEDHGRGLLGEQYF,TGCAGCGTTGAAGATCATGGCAGGGGCCTCCTGGGCGAGCAGTACTTC
15,NA,TRBD2,TRBJ2-2,TRBV5-1,CASSLVSGFTGELFF,TGCGCCAGCAGCTTGGTTAGCGGGTTCACCGGGGAGCTGTTTTTT
15,NA,NA,TRBJ1-3,TRBV4-1,CASSQVGEAGNTIYF,TGCGCCAGCAGCCAAGTTGGGGAGGCTGGAAACACCATATATTTT
17,large,NA,TRBJ1-5,TRBV7-2,CASSSLAGTYSNQPQHF,TGTGCCAGCAGCTCTCTAGCAGGGACATATAGCAATCAGCCCCAGCATTTT
16,NA,NA,TRBJ1-4,TRBV18,CASSPSQGQTNEKLFF,TGTGCCAGCTCACCCTCACAGGGCCAAACTAATGAAAAACTGTTTTTT
14,NA,TRBD1,TRBJ2-1,TRBV30,CAWSGDRNYNEQFF,TGTGCCTGGAGTGGGGACAGGAACTACAATGAGCAGTTCTTC
15,NA,NA,TRBJ2-6,TRBV5-1,CASSMGDSGANVLTF,TGCGCCAGCAGCATGGGAGACTCTGGGGCCAACGTCCTGACTTTC
13,few,NA,TRBJ1-1,TRBV5-1,CASSLTGLAEAFF,TGCGCCAGCAGCTTGACAGGTTTGGCTGAAGCTTTCTTT
15,NA,TRBD2,TRBJ2-7,TRBV4-1,CASSQGLAALYEQYF,TGCGCCAGCAGCCAAGGGCTAGCGGCGCTCTACGAGCAGTACTTC
14,NA,NA,TRBJ2-3,TRBV5-1,CASSLDRPTDTQYF,TGCGCCAGCAGCTTGGACAGACCCACAGATACGCAGTATTTT
15,NA,TRBD1,TRBJ1-2,TRBV30,CAWSRGTGANYGYTF,TGTGCCTGGAGTAGGGGGACAGGAGCTAACTATGGCTACACCTTC
14,NA,NA,TRBJ1-1,TRBV4-2,CASSQAGRNTEAFF,TGTGCCAGCAGCCAAGCGGGTAGGAACACTGAAGCTTTCTTT
14,NA,TRBD2,TRBJ2-1,TRBV5-8,CASRREGSYNEQFF,TGTGCCAGCAGGCGGGAGGGGTCCTACAATGAGCAGTTCTTC
16,NA,NA,TRBJ2-1,TRBV9,CASSGRDKVDYNEQFF,TGTGCCAGCAGCGGGAGGGATAAAGTCGACTACAATGAGCAGTTCTTC
13,NA,NA,TRBJ1-2,TRBV28,CASSLNSNYGYTF,TGTGCCAGCAGTTTAAACTCTAACTATGGCTACACCTTC
13,NA,NA,TRBJ1-1,TRBV30,CAWSVRGETEAFF,TGTGCCTGGAGTGTACGGGGAGAGACTGAAGCTTTCTTT
13,NA,NA,TRBJ1-1,TRBV7-2,CASSGRMNTEAFF,TGTGCCAGCAGCGGGCGGATGAACACTGAAGCTTTCTTT